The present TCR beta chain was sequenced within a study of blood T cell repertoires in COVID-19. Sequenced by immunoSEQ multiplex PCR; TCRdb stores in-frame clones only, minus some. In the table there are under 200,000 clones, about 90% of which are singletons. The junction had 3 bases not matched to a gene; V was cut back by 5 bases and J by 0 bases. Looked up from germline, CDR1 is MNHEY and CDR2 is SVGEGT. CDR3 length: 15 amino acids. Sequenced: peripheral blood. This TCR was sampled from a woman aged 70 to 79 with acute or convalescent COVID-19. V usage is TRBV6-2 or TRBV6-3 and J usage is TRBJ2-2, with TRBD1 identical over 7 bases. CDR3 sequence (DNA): TGTGCCAGCAGTGTTCAGGGGGCGAACACCGGGGAGCTGTTTTTT. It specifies CASSVQGANTGELFF.